This is a list of T cell receptor beta chains from one sample in a study of blood T cell repertoires in COVID-19. Profiling relied on immunoSEQ multiplex PCR, and the TCRdb table lists in-frame clones only, not all of them. The repertoire includes more than 200,000 clones, 70% to 90% of them detected once, and 2% to 2.5% sits in the top ten. The sample was peripheral blood. These receptors were collected from a middle-aged woman who had recovered from COVID-19. CDR3s include the opening cysteine and the closing phenylalanine or tryptophan. Fields, in order: CDR3 DNA, CDR3 protein, CDR3 length, V gene, J gene, clone size, D gene. A D gene is named only where the DNA matches it firmly. A row's size may be missing; if present it is once, few, many or a size class.

DNA: TGCGCCAGCAGCTTCGAAGGGGGCAACGAGCAGTACTTC; CDR3: CASSFEGGNEQYF; length: 13; V: TRBV5-1; J: TRBJ2-7; size: .; D: TRBD1
DNA: TGTGCCAGTAGTGGGGGACAGGCCCGAGTTGGAAACACCATATATTTT; CDR3: CASSGGQARVGNTIYF; length: 16; V: TRBV19; J: TRBJ1-3; size: .; D: TRBD1
DNA: TGTGCCAGTAGTTATGACAGGCGCTATGGCTACACCTTC; CDR3: CASSYDRRYGYTF; length: 13; V: TRBV19; J: TRBJ1-2; size: .; D: .
DNA: TGTGCCAGCTCACCAGCCGGGACCGGGGAGCTGTTTTTT; CDR3: CASSPAGTGELFF; length: 13; V: TRBV18; J: TRBJ2-2; size: .; D: .
DNA: TGTGCCAGCAGCCCTACGCGTCAGCCCCAGCATTTT; CDR3: CASSPTRQPQHF; length: 12; V: TRBV3-1/TRBV3-2; J: TRBJ1-5; size: .; D: .
DNA: TGTGCCAGCAGCTTAGACCCGGGACAGTCCTACGAGCAGTACTTC; CDR3: CASSLDPGQSYEQYF; length: 15; V: TRBV7-2; J: TRBJ2-7; size: .; D: TRBD1
DNA: TGTGCCAGCAGACAGGACCTCTTTAATTCACCCCTCCACTTT; CDR3: CASRQDLFNSPLHF; length: 14; V: TRBV2; J: TRBJ1-6; size: .; D: .
DNA: TGTGCCAGCAGTGACCCAGGGGATGTCTATGGCTACACCTTC; CDR3: CASSDPGDVYGYTF; length: 14; V: TRBV6-1; J: TRBJ1-2; size: .; D: .
DNA: TGTGCCAGCAGCTTAAAGCGGGGGGGCCTCCAAGAGACCCAGTACTTC; CDR3: CASSLKRGGLQETQYF; length: 16; V: TRBV5-4; J: TRBJ2-5; size: .; D: TRBD2
DNA: TGCGCCAGCAGCCAATCCCGCTCCCGACTAGCGGGGTCTAGCACAGATACGCAGTATTTT; CDR3: CASSQSRSRLAGSSTDTQYF; length: 20; V: TRBV4-1; J: TRBJ2-3; size: .; D: TRBD2
DNA: TGTGCCAGCAGCTTAAGTCCTTTCTCTGGAAACACCATATATTTT; CDR3: CASSLSPFSGNTIYF; length: 15; V: TRBV7-3; J: TRBJ1-3; size: .; D: .
DNA: TGTGCCAGCAGCTCCCAGGGTAGCGGGGGGGCGGGAGCCAAAAACATTCAGTACTTC; CDR3: CASSSQGSGGAGAKNIQYF; length: 19; V: TRBV13; J: TRBJ2-4; size: .; D: TRBD2
DNA: TGTGCCAGCAGTGAATGGGGCTTAGCGGGGGGGACCACCGGGGAGCTGTTTTTT; CDR3: CASSEWGLAGGTTGELFF; length: 18; V: TRBV25-1; J: TRBJ2-2; size: .; D: TRBD2
DNA: TGTGCCAGCTCCCTCACTAGCGGAACAGATACGCAGTATTTT; CDR3: CASSLTSGTDTQYF; length: 14; V: TRBV18; J: TRBJ2-3; size: .; D: TRBD2
DNA: TGTGCCAGCAGCTTATTAGCGGGAGCTCCCTCTGAGCAGTTCTTC; CDR3: CASSLLAGAPSEQFF; length: 15; V: TRBV11-3; J: TRBJ2-1; size: .; D: TRBD2
DNA: TGTGCCAGCAGTGCCCAAACGAACACCGGGGAGCTGTTTTTT; CDR3: CASSAQTNTGELFF; length: 14; V: TRBV6-4; J: TRBJ2-2; size: .; D: .
DNA: TGTGCCAGCAGCCAAGATTTCGGGCCCCAGCATTTT; CDR3: CASSQDFGPQHF; length: 12; V: TRBV3-1/TRBV3-2; J: TRBJ1-5; size: few; D: .
DNA: TGCGCCAGCAGACACCGGGACAGCTACACAGATACGCAGTATTTT; CDR3: CASRHRDSYTDTQYF; length: 15; V: TRBV5-1; J: TRBJ2-3; size: .; D: TRBD1
DNA: TGCGCCAGCAGCCAAGATAAGGGCAGGGCCGACACAGATACGCAGTATTTT; CDR3: CASSQDKGRADTDTQYF; length: 17; V: TRBV4-3; J: TRBJ2-3; size: .; D: .
DNA: TGCAGTGCTAGTTTTGGGACAGGGTTCGATGAGCAGTTCTTC; CDR3: CSASFGTGFDEQFF; length: 14; V: TRBV20-1; J: TRBJ2-1; size: .; D: TRBD1
DNA: TGCGCCAGCCGACTAGCGGGAGGCGGTTCGAACACCGGGGAGCTGTTTTTT; CDR3: CASRLAGGGSNTGELFF; length: 17; V: TRBV10-2; J: TRBJ2-2; size: .; D: TRBD2
DNA: TGCGCCAGCAGCTTGGCCGAGGTGAACAATGAGCAGTTCTTC; CDR3: CASSLAEVNNEQFF; length: 14; V: TRBV5-1; J: TRBJ2-1; size: .; D: .
DNA: TGTGCCAGCAGCCGGGCGGACAGAAATGAAAAACTGTTTTTT; CDR3: CASSRADRNEKLFF; length: 14; V: TRBV3-1/TRBV3-2; J: TRBJ1-4; size: few; D: .
DNA: TGTGCCAGCAGCTTAGATCATAGCGGGGGGGTCTTGGATACGCAGTATTTT; CDR3: CASSLDHSGGVLDTQYF; length: 17; V: TRBV7-9; J: TRBJ2-3; size: .; D: TRBD2
DNA: TGTGCCAGTAGTATAACGACAGTCGCTGGAAACACCATATATTTT; CDR3: CASSITTVAGNTIYF; length: 15; V: TRBV19; J: TRBJ1-3; size: .; D: .
DNA: TGTGCCATCAGTGAGGGAGGAAACTATGGCTACACCTTC; CDR3: CAISEGGNYGYTF; length: 13; V: TRBV10-3; J: TRBJ1-2; size: .; D: .
DNA: TGCGCCAGCAGCTTGGAGACAGGGACTGGAAACACCATATATTTT; CDR3: CASSLETGTGNTIYF; length: 15; V: TRBV5-1; J: TRBJ1-3; size: .; D: TRBD1
DNA: TGTGCCAGCAGTCTCCCGGGGAGCAATTCACCCCTCCACTTT; CDR3: CASSLPGSNSPLHF; length: 14; V: TRBV28; J: TRBJ1-6; size: .; D: .
DNA: TGTGCCAGTAGTGGGGTAGCGGGACGACCCCAGTTCTTC; CDR3: CASSGVAGRPQFF; length: 13; V: TRBV19; J: TRBJ2-1; size: .; D: TRBD2
DNA: TGTGCCTGGAGTTCATTGGACAGGTTGGGTGAAAAACTGTTTTTT; CDR3: CAWSSLDRLGEKLFF; length: 15; V: TRBV30; J: TRBJ1-4; size: .; D: TRBD1
DNA: TGTGCCAGCAGCTTAGATAGGGGCACCGGGGAGCTGTTTTTT; CDR3: CASSLDRGTGELFF; length: 14; V: TRBV11-2; J: TRBJ2-2; size: .; D: .
DNA: TGTGCCAGCAGCTTAGTCTCCCTAATTGCAGATACGCAGTATTTT; CDR3: CASSLVSLIADTQYF; length: 15; V: TRBV7-9; J: TRBJ2-3; size: .; D: .
DNA: TGTGCCAGCAGTTTAGCGAGGTTTTACGAGCAGTACTTC; CDR3: CASSLARFYEQYF; length: 13; V: TRBV12-3/TRBV12-4; J: TRBJ2-7; size: .; D: .
DNA: TGTGCCAGCAGCCTGAATGCCAAAACATTTCAGTACTTC; CDR3: CASSLNAKTFQYF; length: 13; V: TRBV14; J: TRBJ2-4; size: .; D: .
DNA: TGTGCCAGCAGCTTAGGACATAGATATACGCAGTATTTT; CDR3: CASSLGHRYTQYF; length: 13; V: TRBV11-3; J: TRBJ2-3; size: .; D: .
DNA: TGTGCCAGCAGCTTATCGTGGGAGCCCTCGGCAGATACGCAGTATTTT; CDR3: CASSLSWEPSADTQYF; length: 16; V: TRBV7-8; J: TRBJ2-3; size: .; D: .
DNA: TGTGCCAGTAGCGCCCGCCGGGCGGGGGGCAGCAGCAATCAGCCCCAGCATTTT; CDR3: CASSARRAGGSSNQPQHF; length: 18; V: TRBV19; J: TRBJ1-5; size: .; D: .
DNA: TGTGCCATCAGTGAACGGACAGCGTACACTGAAGCTTTCTTT; CDR3: CAISERTAYTEAFF; length: 14; V: TRBV10-3; J: TRBJ1-1; size: .; D: .
DNA: TGCGCCAGCAGCTTGGACGAACCGGGACTAGCGGCCTCCTACGAGCAGTACTTC; CDR3: CASSLDEPGLAASYEQYF; length: 18; V: TRBV5-1; J: TRBJ2-7; size: .; D: TRBD2
DNA: TGTGCCAGCAGGTACAGGGGGAATGAGCAGTTCTTC; CDR3: CASRYRGNEQFF; length: 12; V: TRBV6-2/TRBV6-3; J: TRBJ2-1; size: .; D: TRBD1
DNA: TGTGCCAGCAGCTTAGATGTGTCGCGGACACCATATCAGCCCCAGCATTTT; CDR3: CASSLDVSRTPYQPQHF; length: 17; V: TRBV7-2; J: TRBJ1-5; size: .; D: .
DNA: TGCGCCAGCAGCTTCATTTCTTTATCAGGGGGCGCGGCCGAGCAGTACTTC; CDR3: CASSFISLSGGAAEQYF; length: 17; V: TRBV5-1; J: TRBJ2-7; size: .; D: TRBD1
DNA: TGTGCCAGTAGTTCGCTAGCGGGGGGGCCGATCCTAGCCAAAAACATTCAGTACTTC; CDR3: CASSSLAGGPILAKNIQYF; length: 19; V: TRBV19; J: TRBJ2-4; size: .; D: TRBD2
DNA: TGCAGTGCTCACAGGAACAATGAGCAGTTCTTC; CDR3: CSAHRNNEQFF; length: 11; V: TRBV20-1; J: TRBJ2-1; size: .; D: .
DNA: TGTGCCAGCAGCTTGGGATTCAGCGGCCCTCGCTCCTACAATGAGCAGTTCTTC; CDR3: CASSLGFSGPRSYNEQFF; length: 18; V: TRBV7-9; J: TRBJ2-1; size: many; D: .
DNA: TGTGCCAGCACTGGACAGTACACCGGGGAGCTGTTTTTT; CDR3: CASTGQYTGELFF; length: 13; V: TRBV2; J: TRBJ2-2; size: .; D: .
DNA: TGTGCCAGCAGCTTGGGGGAGGGGCGCACAGATACGCAGTATTTT; CDR3: CASSLGEGRTDTQYF; length: 15; V: TRBV7-2; J: TRBJ2-3; size: .; D: TRBD2
DNA: TGTGCCAGCAGCTTCCGGGACAGGGGACCTGAAGCTTTCTTT; CDR3: CASSFRDRGPEAFF; length: 14; V: TRBV13; J: TRBJ1-1; size: .; D: TRBD1
DNA: TGTGCCAGTAAGAACAGGGAAATCGCCGGGGAGCTGTTTTTT; CDR3: CASKNREIAGELFF; length: 14; V: TRBV19; J: TRBJ2-2; size: .; D: .
DNA: TGTGCTAGTTCCCAGGGCGGACCAAGCTCCTACAATGAGCAGTTCTTC; CDR3: CASSQGGPSSYNEQFF; length: 16; V: TRBV12-5; J: TRBJ2-1; size: .; D: .
DNA: TGTGCCAGCAGTGAATCCGAGGGTGGGTTGAACACTGAAGCTTTCTTT; CDR3: CASSESEGGLNTEAFF; length: 16; V: TRBV25-1; J: TRBJ1-1; size: .; D: .
DNA: TGTGCCAGTAAAAACACAGATACGCAGTATTTT; CDR3: CASKNTDTQYF; length: 11; V: TRBV2; J: TRBJ2-3; size: .; D: .
DNA: TGTGCCAGCAGCTTCGACGGGAGGGATGGCTACACCTTC; CDR3: CASSFDGRDGYTF; length: 13; V: TRBV7-3; J: TRBJ1-2; size: .; D: .